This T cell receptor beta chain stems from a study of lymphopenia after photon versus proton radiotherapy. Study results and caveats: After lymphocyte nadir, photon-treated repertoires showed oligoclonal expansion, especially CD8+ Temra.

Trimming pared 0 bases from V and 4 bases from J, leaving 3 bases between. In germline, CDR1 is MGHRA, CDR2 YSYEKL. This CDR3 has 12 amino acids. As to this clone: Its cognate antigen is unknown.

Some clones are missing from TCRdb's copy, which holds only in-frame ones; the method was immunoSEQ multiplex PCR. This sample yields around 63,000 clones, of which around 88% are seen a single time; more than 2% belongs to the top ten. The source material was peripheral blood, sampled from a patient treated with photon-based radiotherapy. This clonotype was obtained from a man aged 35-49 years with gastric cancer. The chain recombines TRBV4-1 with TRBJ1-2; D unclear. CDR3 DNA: TGCGCCAGCAGCCAAGATGGCTATGGCTACACCTTC. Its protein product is CASSQDGYGYTF.